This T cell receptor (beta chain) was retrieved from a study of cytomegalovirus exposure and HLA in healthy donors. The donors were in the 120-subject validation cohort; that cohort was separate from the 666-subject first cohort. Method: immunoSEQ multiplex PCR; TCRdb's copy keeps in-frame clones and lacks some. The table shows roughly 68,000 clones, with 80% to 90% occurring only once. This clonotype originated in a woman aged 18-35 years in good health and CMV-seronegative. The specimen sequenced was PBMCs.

In DNA, the CDR3 is TGCGCCAGCAGTCTTGGACAGCCCCGGCCCCAGCATTTT. Its translation: CASSLGQPRPQHF. The rearrangement joins TRBV23-1 to TRBJ1-5, with D possibly being TRBD1 (6 bases). TRBV23-1 has ORF status, its function being uncertain. The CDR3 covers 13 residues. V lost 4 bases and J 9 bases, leaving 13 bases between the germline ends.